Detailed here is one TCR beta chain. Compared with germline, one end of the junction differs, possibly owing to a read error. The CDR3 covers 14 residues. Germline CDR1 and CDR2: SGHRS and YFSETQ. This sample stems from a study of blood T cells in healthy people across ages. A second PCR of 7 to 11 cycles used a sample-barcoded 5' primer and a J-beta primer mix. TCRdb redid the calling of the 5' RACE reads with MiXCR, one entry per CDR3 protein. The sample has just under 550,000 distinct CDR3 sequences; under 30% are singletons. Another study also made use of these data, one on T cells of mothers and their children.

J is TRBJ1-1 and V is TRBV5-1, with D perhaps TRBD1 (5 bases). The sequenced sample was blood. This TCR derives from a boy between 10 and 17 years old in good health. CDR3 amino acids: CASSLGARNTEAFF. CDR3 nucleotide sequence: TGTGCCAGCAGCCTCGGGGCGAGGAACACTGAAGCTTTCTTT.